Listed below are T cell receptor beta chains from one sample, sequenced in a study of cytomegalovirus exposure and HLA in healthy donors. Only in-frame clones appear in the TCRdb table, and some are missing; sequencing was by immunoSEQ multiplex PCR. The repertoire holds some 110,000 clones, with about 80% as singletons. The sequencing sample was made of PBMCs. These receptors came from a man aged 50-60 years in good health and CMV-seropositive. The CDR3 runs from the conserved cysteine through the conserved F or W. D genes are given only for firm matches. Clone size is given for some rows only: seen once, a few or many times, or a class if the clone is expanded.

CASSLHSGTGNSPLHF	TGTGCCAGCAGCCTACACTCCGGGACAGGGAATTCACCCCTCCACTTT	TRBJ1-6	TRBD1	.	TRBV14
CASSPIEGNTEAFF	TGTGCCAGCTCACCAATCGAGGGGAACACTGAAGCTTTCTTT	TRBJ1-1	.	.	TRBV18
CASSQTGRGYGYTF	TGTGCCAGCAGCCAGACGGGCAGGGGCTATGGCTACACCTTC	TRBJ1-2	.	.	TRBV7-2
CASSLGGTQETQYF	TGTGCCAGCAGTTTAGGGGGGACCCAAGAGACCCAGTACTTC	TRBJ2-5	.	few	TRBV28
CATSSDRKISRGQFF	TGTGCCACCAGCAGCGACAGGAAAATCTCTCGTGGGCAGTTCTTC	TRBJ2-1	.	.	TRBV15
CSVGPGGNQPQHF	TGCAGCGTTGGCCCGGGGGGCAATCAGCCCCAGCATTTT	TRBJ1-5	.	.	TRBV29-1
CASSSQGFTAEQYF	TGCGCCAGCAGCTCCCAGGGATTTACCGCCGAGCAGTACTTC	TRBJ2-7	.	.	TRBV5-1
CASSYRPGGDTEAFF	TGTGCCAGCAGTTACAGACCCGGGGGGGACACTGAAGCTTTCTTT	TRBJ1-1	.	.	TRBV6-5
CASSGGGRIYGYTF	TGTGCCAGCAGTGGGGGCGGGCGGATATATGGCTACACCTTC	TRBJ1-2	.	.	TRBV28
CASSQTIATGTGVVEQYF	TGCGCCAGCAGCCAAACTATCGCCACCGGGACAGGGGTGGTAGAGCAGTACTTC	TRBJ2-7	TRBD1	few	TRBV4-1
CASTQGRENTEAFF	TGTGCCAGCACCCAGGGCAGGGAGAACACTGAAGCTTTCTTT	TRBJ1-1	.	few	TRBV6-5